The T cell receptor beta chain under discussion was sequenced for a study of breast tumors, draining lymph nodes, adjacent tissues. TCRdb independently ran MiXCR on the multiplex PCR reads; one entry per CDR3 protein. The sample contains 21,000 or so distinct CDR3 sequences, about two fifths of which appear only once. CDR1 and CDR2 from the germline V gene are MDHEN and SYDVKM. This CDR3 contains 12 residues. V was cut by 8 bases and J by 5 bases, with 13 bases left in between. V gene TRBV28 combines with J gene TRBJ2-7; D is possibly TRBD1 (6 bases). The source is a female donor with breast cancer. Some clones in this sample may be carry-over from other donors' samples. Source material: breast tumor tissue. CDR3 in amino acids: CASGSEGDEQYF. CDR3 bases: TGTGCCAGCGGTAGTGAGGGGGACGAGCAGTACTTC.